The T cell receptor beta chain described here comes from a study of blood T cell repertoires in COVID-19. Study context: Whether acute or convalescent, the COVID-19 samples came from the United States, Italy and Spain.

Germline values: CDR1 MNHEY, CDR2 SMNVEV (reference sequence). This CDR3 is 14 amino acids long. With V trimmed by 8 bases and J by 4 bases, 4 bases remained unmatched. In the study's own analysis: Estimated nucleated cell counts came from reference gene primer amplification. Sequenced by immunoSEQ multiplex PCR; TCRdb stores in-frame clones only, minus some. The D gene and trimming were derived from the DNA, and the V and J assignments and clone size from that table. The sample holds roughly 160,000 clones, approximately 91% seen once. V is TRBV27 and J is TRBJ1-5; 11 positions agree with TRBD1. This TCR came from a man aged 18 to 29 with acute or convalescent COVID-19. The sample comprised peripheral blood. Here the CDR3 reads CASGDRGINQPQHF. In DNA form, the CDR3 reads TGTGCCAGCGGGGACAGGGGGATTAATCAGCCCCAGCATTTT.